This T cell receptor beta chain was identified during a study of T-cell reconstitution after alpha-beta-depleted transplantation in children. This clonotype was seen at least ten times. Between the trimmed V and J ends, which lost 3 bases and 2 bases, there was a span of 11 bases. CDR3 length equals 14 residues. Germline V gene sequence: CDR1 KGHSH, CDR2 LQKENI. Library preparation (for TCRbeta) was performed with unique molecular identifiers. TCRdb ran MiXCR on the PCR reads and lists one entry per CDR3 protein. The table lists about 200,000 distinct CDR3 sequences, approximately 8.4% of them singletons.

The rearrangement joins TRBV18 to TRBJ2-7, with no clear D. The specimen comprised PBMCs, mostly from graft donor cells, sampled 360 days after TCRalphabeta/CD19-depleted stem cell transplant. The TCR comes from a male patient between 2 and 15 years old who had a stem cell transplant for acute myeloid leukemia, so the T cells may come from the graft donor. CDR3 nucleotide sequence: TGTGCCAGCTCACCCGGAGTTGGGGCCTACGAGCAGTACTTC. It translates to CASSPGVGAYEQYF.